One sample yielded the 20 T cell receptor beta chains listed below, sequenced in a study of human T cells and chemical hapten exposure. Time point of the sample: pre-sensitization, week 0. Treatment: therapeutic diphenylcyclopropenone sensitization with weekly scalp DPC. TCRdb reprocessed the RACE reads via MiXCR and lists one record per CDR3 protein. The sample carries 57,000 or so distinct CDR3 sequences, roughly 12% recorded once. This specimen was whole blood, taken in connection with sensitization to the hapten diphenylcyclopropenone (DPC). The origin of the receptors is a woman aged 40 to 55 with alopecia areata. Some clones in this sample may be carry-over from other donors' samples.

In its sample, this clonotype was seen many times. V gene TRBV20-1 combines with J gene TRBJ2-3; D is undetermined. V lost 0 bases, J lost 5 bases, and 3 bases lay in between. This CDR3 has 11 residues. CDR1 is DFQATT and CDR2 is SNEGSKA in the germline V gene (reference sequence). CDR3 DNA sequence: TGCAGTGCTAGAGAGCAAGATACGCAGTATTTT. The encoded protein is CSAREQDTQYF.

Many counts were recorded for this clonotype. The gene calls are TRBV14 and TRBJ2-3, with a weak D call TRBD2 (5 bases). The V gene's germline CDR1 is SGHDN and CDR2 FVKESK. Trimming stripped 4 bases from V and 3 bases from J, with 14 bases between. The CDR3 is made up of 15 amino acids. For the CDR3, the DNA is TGTGCCAGCAGCCCACGAGGAGGCATAACAGATACGCAGTATTTT. It codes for CASSPRGGITDTQYF.

On this clonotype: A single base separates this from a much larger clone, so it may be a read error. The V gene is TRBV5-1, the J gene TRBJ2-2, with D possibly matching TRBD2 (5 bases). CDR1 is SGHRS and CDR2 is YFSETQ in the germline V gene. CDR3 length equals 14 residues. CDR3 loop: CASSLGLGSGVLFF. DNA for the CDR3: TGCGCCAGCAGCTTGGGGTTAGGATCCGGGGTGCTGTTTTTT.

This clonotype was picked up many times. This rearrangement joins TRBV7-9 to TRBJ2-2; 10 nucleotides match TRBD2. Germline CDR1 is SEHNR and CDR2 is FQNEAQ (reference sequence). The CDR3 has 17 amino acids. With V trimmed by 5 bases and J by 3 bases, 9 bases remained unmatched. CDR3 protein: CASSNPSSGRDTGELFF. CDR3 in DNA: TGTGCCAGCAGCAATCCCTCTAGCGGGAGAGACACCGGGGAGCTGTTTTTT.

DNA of the CDR3: TGTGCCAGCAGCCTTTCCCCGACCTTCATCTACGAGCAGTACTTC. The encoded protein is CASSLSPTFIYEQYF. This chain connects TRBV11-2 to TRBJ2-7; D not certain. The germline V gene encodes CDR1 SGHAT and CDR2 FQNNGV. The length of the CDR3 is 15 residues. V was pared by 5 bases and J by 3 bases, with 17 bases between.

The rearrangement uses TRBV28 and TRBJ2-4; D not resolved. The CDR3 length is 18 residues. Per the germline V gene, CDR1 is MDHEN and CDR2 is SYDVKM. V dropped 4 bases and J dropped 3 bases, with 22 bases sitting between them. Written as DNA, the CDR3 is TGTGCCAGCAGTTCGATCGACTTGCCACGGTCGGGCAAAAACATTCAGTACTTC. It specifies CASSSIDLPRSGKNIQYF.

This clonotype came up many times. This chain links TRBV19 with TRBJ2-1, with D uncertain. Germline V lookup: CDR1 LNHDA, CDR2 SQIVND (reference sequence). CDR3 length: 11 residues. The V end lost 3 bases, the J end lost 10 bases, and 7 bases lay between the germline ends. The CDR3 nucleotides are TGTGCCAGTAGTATGGTGGCAGAGCAGTTCTTC. Protein sequence: CASSMVAEQFF.

The chain uses TRBV29-1 and TRBJ1-1; D is unclear. Trimming left V 3 bases short and J 3 bases short, with 8 bases between. The germline gives CDR1 SQVTM, CDR2 ANQGSEA. This CDR3 has 12 residues. The CDR3 here is CSVDGPDTEAFF. The CDR3 nucleotides are TGCAGCGTTGACGGTCCGGACACTGAAGCTTTCTTT. Looking up the rest from reference TRBV29-1 and TRBJ1-1 gives the full variable domain: SAVISQKPSRDICQRGTSLTIQCQVDSQVTMMFWYRQQPGQSLTLIATANQGSEATYESGFVIDKFPISRPNLTFSTLTVSNMSPEDSSIYLCSVDGPDTEAFFGQGTRLTVV.

This clonotype showed up many times. The genes are TRBV12-5 and TRBJ1-1, with 8 bases fitting TRBD1. CDR1 and CDR2 from the germline V gene are LGHNT and FRNRAP. The CDR3 loop spans 18 amino acids. V lost 5 bases, J lost 1 base, and 15 bases stayed unmatched. Here the CDR3 reads CASGRENTGGRQNTEAFF. CDR3 in DNA: TGTGCTAGTGGTCGAGAGAATACAGGGGGAAGGCAGAACACTGAAGCTTTCTTT. The variable domain in full, with the rest retrieved from reference TRBV12-5 and TRBJ1-1, is DARVTQTPRHKVTEMGQEVTMRCQPILGHNTVFWYRQTMMQGLELLAYFRNRAPLDDSGMPKDRFSAEMPDATLATLKIQPSEPRDSAVYFCASGRENTGGRQNTEAFFGQGTRLTVV.

This clonotype was counted only a few times. The V gene is TRBV14, the J gene TRBJ2-7; D gene ambiguous. This CDR3 is built from 12 residues. V lost 2 bases and J lost 3, with 5 bases in between. Germline lookup yields CDR1 SGHDN and CDR2 FVKESK. The CDR3 DNA reads TGTGCCAGCAGCCAAACAGTCTACGAGCAGTACTTC. Translating it yields CASSQTVYEQYF. The whole variable domain, remainder taken from reference TRBV14 and TRBJ2-7, is EAGVTQFPSHSVIEKGQTVTLRCDPISGHDNLYWYRRVMGKEIKFLLHFVKESKQDESGMPNNRFLAERTGGTYSTLKVQPAELEDSGVYFCASSQTVYEQYFGPGTRLTVT.

This clonotype was observed at least ten times. The chain has TRBV5-4 and TRBJ2-3, with a possible D match to TRBD2 (5 bases). The length of the CDR3 is 14 residues. Trimming left V 4 bases short and J 4 bases short, with 13 bases between. Germline V gene sequence: CDR1 SGHNT, CDR2 YYREEE (reference sequence). The CDR3, as DNA: TGTGCCAGCAGCCGGGAAGGACGAGCAGATACGCAGTATTTT. Amino acids: CASSREGRADTQYF.

The V and J genes are TRBV29-1 and TRBJ2-7, with D possibly matching TRBD1 (5 bases). CDR1 is SQVTM, CDR2 ANQGSEA, per germline. Trimming removed 3 bases at V and 2 bases at J, with 11 bases between. This CDR3 has 13 amino acids. The CDR3 nucleotides are TGCAGCGTTGAGGCCCCAGGGACCTACGAGCAGTACTTC. Translation gives CSVEAPGTYEQYF.

The chain has TRBV29-1 and TRBJ2-7; D may be TRBD2 (6 bases). The CDR3 is 13 amino acids. V dropped 7 bases and J dropped 0 bases, with 13 bases sitting between them. CDR1 is SQVTM and CDR2 is ANQGSEA in the germline V gene. CDR3 DNA: TGCAGCGCGGGGTACGGGGGCTCCTACGAGCAGTACTTC. As protein: CSAGYGGSYEQYF.

This clonotype was observed many times. The rearrangement uses TRBV18 and TRBJ2-5; TRBD1 is a possible D gene (5 bases). V was shortened by 4 bases and J by 5 bases, with 8 bases between the two germline ends. The CDR3 is 12 residues long. The germline V gene has CDR1 KGHSH and CDR2 LQKENI. CDR3 sequence reads: CASSHPGETQYF. CDR3 in DNA: TGTGCCAGCTCACATCCAGGGGAGACCCAGTACTTC.

The genes are TRBV12-3 or TRBV12-4 and TRBJ1-2; D not resolved. The CDR3 length is 12 residues. V was clipped by 6 bases and J by 5 bases, with 10 bases between them. CDR3 nucleotides: TGTGCCAGCAGCTTTGACGGTTATGGCTACACCTTC. Translation: CASSFDGYGYTF.

This clonotype appeared many times. The V call is TRBV7-2, the J call TRBJ2-2, with 8 bases identical to TRBD1. The germline gives CDR1 SGHTA, CDR2 FQGNSA. Germline trimming cut 2 bases from V and 7 bases from J; bases unmatched to any gene: 9. The CDR3 has 16 residues. CDR3: CASSLKRTGFNGELFF. The CDR3 DNA reads TGTGCCAGCAGCTTAAAGCGGACAGGGTTTAACGGGGAGCTGTTTTTT.

V usage is TRBV5-4 and J usage is TRBJ2-1, with TRBD2 matching over 8 bases. There are 13 residues in the CDR3. The V gene's germline CDR1 is SGHNT and CDR2 YYREEE (reference sequence). J gave up 7 bases and V 6 bases, and 6 bases lay outside the gene matches. The CDR3 nucleotides are TGTGCCAGCATCGGGGGGGGCAGGAATGAGCAGTTCTTC. It is translated as CASIGGGRNEQFF.

This clonotype showed up just a few times. The V gene is TRBV7-2, the J gene TRBJ1-2, with D uncertain. This CDR3 contains 16 residues. Trimming took off 0 bases at V and 2 bases at J, with 13 bases between the two ends. CDR1 and CDR2 (germline): SGHTA, FQGNSA. The CDR3 region is CASSLAPAGVNYGYTF. The DNA for the CDR3 is TGTGCCAGCAGCTTAGCCCCGGCAGGAGTCAACTATGGCTACACCTTC.

This clonotype was detected only a few times. The rearrangement uses TRBV20-1 and TRBJ2-7; tentatively, D is TRBD2 (6 bases). CDR1 and CDR2 (germline): DFQATT, SNEGSKA (reference sequence). V was clipped by 0 bases and J by 4 bases, with 22 bases between them. This CDR3 is built from 17 residues. CDR3 bases: TGCAGTGCTAGAGATAAGAAGACCGGGACTCTACCTTACGAGCAGTACTTC. Its translation is CSARDKKTGTLPYEQYF.

This sequence joins TRBV20-1 and TRBJ2-7, with 7 bases identical to TRBD1. Germline lookup yields CDR1 DFQATT and CDR2 SNEGSKA (reference sequence). Losses at the gene ends were 1 base for V and 6 bases for J; bases not matched to a gene: 9. The CDR3 runs to 14 residues. The CDR3 sequence: CSARGSQGVGEQYF. In DNA form, the CDR3 reads TGCAGTGCTAGAGGCAGCCAGGGGGTGGGCGAGCAGTACTTC.